Described below is a single T cell receptor (beta chain) sequence and its context. Its antigen is unknown. No qualities accompany the bases; no much larger clone lies one base away. Cut back by 6 bases and 5 bases, the V and J ends lie 16 bases apart. The germline V gene (reference sequence) supplies CDR1 MNHEY and CDR2 SMNVEV. The cysteine opens and the phenylalanine closes a CDR3 of 14 amino acids. The retained sequence is limited to the CDR3, 42 bases, with the frame set at the first base. CD8 naive samples were CD45RO-negative cells positively selected for CCR7, giving a CD45RA+CCR7+ population that excluded TemRA cells. The donors were healthy, HIV-negative adults with no recently reported acute infections or vaccinations. Every donor was a Caucasian adult residing in Nashville, Tennessee, USA. After blood collection by leukapheresis, PBMCs were isolated using Ficoll-Histopaque density gradient centrifugation and then cryopreserved in the vapor phase of liquid nitrogen. Analytical flow cytometry was used to check the purity and quantity of each magnetically sorted T cell population. From each sorted fraction, genomic DNA was isolated and quantified by UV absorbance on a Nanodrop 2000c.

Using the deep immunoSEQ assay, TCR CDR3 regions were amplified from genomic DNA by multiplex PCR. Genomic DNA extracted from each cell subset was distributed evenly over all wells of several immunoSEQ 96-well plates, and each plate served as one replicate. For sorted subsets, about 200 ng genomic DNA, equal to 30,000 to 35,000 T cell genomes, was loaded into each replicate PCR. Purified libraries were quantified with a Qubit 3.0 fluorometer, sized on a Bioanalyzer 2100, and re-quantified with the KAPA Library Quantification kit. Each immunoSEQ 96-well plate was sequenced on its own single-read 150-cycle Illumina NextSeq 550 flow cell. Concerning the study's data processing: Because the immunoSEQ output held only junctional sequences and lacked quality scores, the filtering could not match the filtering applied to full-length reads. Sequences were annotated with PyIR, a Python wrapper for IgBLAST v1.9, and V/J genes and CDR3 were assigned using IMGT germline references. Reads with weak V/J assignments (E-value above 1e-6), missing CDR3, stop codons, out-of-frame junctions, or ambiguous translated residues were removed. A V3J clonotype was defined by an identical inferred V gene, J gene, and CDR3 amino acid sequence. The percentage overlap between two repertoires was calculated by dividing the number of shared unique clonotypes by the size of the smaller repertoire. Repertoire richness was assessed with RTK rarefaction, the Chao1 estimator, and Recon v2.1 estimates of unobserved clonotypes. For all TCRbeta clonotypes obtained by the gDNA method from a few donors, generation probabilities were computed with OLGA. Held by TCRdb, this immuneACCESS table contains in-frame sequences only and omits some clones. Under half of the omission traces to an unresolved V gene where checked; the cause of the rest is unknown. V, J and clone size reflect that table, while D and trimming were determined from the DNA. Present in this sample are millions of clones, less than 95% of which were seen just once. The top ten hold 1.1% of the sample.

This sample was taken from a study of shared clonotypes between healthy human individuals (dated by TCRdb to about 2020). For the study in its entirety: A couple of women and a few men aged 18 to 49 years were included in the cohort. For each donor, CD4 naive and CD4 memory were each given three plates, CD8 naive was given two plates, and CD8 memory was given one plate. Blood TCR repertoires of 5 or 6 healthy adults were deeply sequenced to estimate repertoire size and the extent of clonotype sharing between individuals. To increase sequencing depth and limit assay-specific biases, TCR repertoire library preparation and sequencing were carried out by different laboratories using diverse techniques. Per donor, leukapheresis produced somewhere between about 0.85 and 9.5 billion PBMCs.

Overall results and qualifications from the work: Across four donors, approximately 4.9% of naive CD4, 3% to 4% of naive CD8, 2.3% of memory CD4, and about 0.4% of memory CD8 clonotypes were shared. Pairwise subsampling led to the expectation that sequencing depth would affect the degree of clonotype sharing among donors. The small number of donors limited the genetic and exposure-history diversity represented. Incomplete sequencing was indicated by rarefaction of sorted-subset datasets, despite the large sequencing depth. Compared with non-shared clonotypes, the clonotypes found in all four sorted-subset donors had higher generation probabilities. Larger estimated clonotype richness was generally found for naive subsets than for memory subsets. Sampling was restricted to blood, and TCR repertoires in tissue are likely to differ from TCR repertoires in blood.

The source of this sequence is a young man in good health. This chain is built from TRBV27 and TRBJ2-5; the D gene remains uncertain. The sample comprised naive CD8+ T cells sorted from blood. Sample cell subset or site, as interpreted from the label and publication: CD45RA+CCR7+. The bases are TGTGCCAGCAGCCCCATTGGGGAAGTGGAGACCCAGTACTTC. It codes for CASSPIGEVETQYF.